This T cell receptor (beta chain) was obtained from a study of blood T cell repertoires in COVID-19. The overall study: Italy, Spain and the United States were the sources of the convalescent and acute COVID-19 samples. T cells, B-cell-depleted T cells, or PBMCs provided the cDNA or gDNA that served as material.

In this sample, this clone turned up once. The assay was immunoSEQ multiplex PCR, and TCRdb's table has in-frame clones only and misses some. The sample records about 350,000 clones, roughly 90% being singletons. The sample consisted of peripheral blood. The clonotype originates from a woman aged 70 to 79 with COVID-19, enrolled during active disease.

CDR3 bases: TGCGCCAGCAGTGATAATGGGGCTTGGACTGGCTACACCTTC. Its translation: CASSDNGAWTGYTF. The chain uses TRBV10-2 and TRBJ1-2, with D perhaps matching TRBD1 (5 bases). Germline V gene sequence: CDR1 WSHSY, CDR2 SAAADI. V lost 3 bases and J 7 bases, leaving 15 bases between the germline ends. The CDR3 is 14 residues long.